The 9 T cell receptor beta chains listed next were all sequenced from one sample in a study of early T cells in non-severe SARS-CoV-2 infection. TCRdb used MiXCR to reprocess the 5' RACE reads, holding one entry per CDR3 protein. This sample has approximately 85,000 distinct CDR3 sequences, with around 12% found just once. Sequencing was performed on whole blood. These receptors were taken from an adult who was a healthcare worker with PCR-confirmed SARS-CoV-2 infection or an uninfected control (not recorded which).

This clonotype has only a few counts. V is TRBV20-1 and J is TRBJ2-3; D might be TRBD1 (7 bases). This CDR3 comprises 18 residues. The V gene lost 0 bases and the J gene lost 3 bases, with 22 bases spanning the gap. Germline loops: CDR1 DFQATT, CDR2 SNEGSKA (reference sequence). CDR3 in DNA: TGCAGTGCTAGAGACCGAAGGGGACAGACCGGAGGGACAGATACGCAGTATTTT. It specifies CSARDRRGQTGGTDTQYF.

The V call is TRBV20-1, the J call TRBJ1-5; D is unresolved. The length of the CDR3 is 13 residues. CDR1 and CDR2 from the germline V gene are DFQATT and SNEGSKA (reference sequence). V was clipped by 1 base and J by 4 bases, with 8 bases between them. As DNA, the CDR3 is TGCAGTGCTAGAGCACAGAATAATCAGCCCCAGCATTTT. This sequence encodes CSARAQNNQPQHF.

This clonotype has more than one count but fewer than ten. The chain joins TRBV6-2 or TRBV6-3 to TRBJ2-3; 8 nucleotides agree with TRBD1. V trimming: 5 bases; J trimming: 5 bases; junction bases outside the gene matches: 6. Germline CDR1 and CDR2: MNHEY and SVGEGT. This CDR3 is 14 amino acids long. CDR3 nucleotide sequence: TGTGCCAGCAGTAAGGGACAGGAGGGAGATACGCAGTATTTT. Protein sequence: CASSKGQEGDTQYF.

This clonotype was found many times. The V and J genes are TRBV9 and TRBJ2-4; D gene uncertain. Germline V gene lookup returns CDR1 SGDLS and CDR2 YYNGEE. Trimming left V 4 bases short and J 8 bases short, with 13 bases between. There are 13 residues in the CDR3. CDR3 region: CASSPGPLDIQYF. CDR3 in DNA: TGTGCCAGCAGCCCAGGACCCTTAGACATTCAGTACTTC. Full variable domain (rest looked up from reference TRBV9 and TRBJ2-4): DSGVTQTPKHLITATGQRVTLRCSPRSGDLSVYWYQQSLDQGLQFLIQYYNGEERAKGNILERFSAQQFPDLHSELNLSSLELGDSALYFCASSPGPLDIQYFGAGTRLSVL.

This clonotype was seen at least ten times. This chain joins TRBV9 and TRBJ2-1; 11 nucleotides align to TRBD2. This CDR3 is 14 amino acids long. CDR1 is SGDLS and CDR2 is YYNGEE in the germline V gene. V dropped 3 bases and J dropped 7; count of bases not matched to a gene: 3. Here the CDR3 reads CASSGGLAENEQFF. In nucleotides, the CDR3 is TGTGCCAGCAGCGGGGGACTAGCGGAAAATGAGCAGTTCTTC.

The table lists this clonotype with a few counts. The chain employs TRBV5-1 and TRBJ1-1; D may be TRBD1 (5 bases). The CDR3 sequence is 16 residues long. The germline CDR1 and CDR2 sequences are SGHRS and YFSETQ. The ends were cut back, 1 base at V and 0 bases at J, with 13 bases in the middle. The DNA for the CDR3 is TGCGCCAGCAGCTTGTTGGGGGGAACCATGAACACTGAAGCTTTCTTT. Encoded protein: CASSLLGGTMNTEAFF.

The count of this clonotype is one. This chain uses TRBV12-3 or TRBV12-4 with TRBJ2-1, with 9 bases identical to TRBD2. The length of the CDR3 is 16 residues. The trim removed 6 bases at V and 5 bases at J, leaving 11 bases unmatched. CDR3 DNA: TGTGCCAGCAGACCGTGGAGGACTAGCGTCGACAATGAGCAGTTCTTC. It specifies CASRPWRTSVDNEQFF.

J is TRBJ1-1 and V is TRBV6-1; 7 bases are shared with TRBD1. There are 14 residues in the CDR3. CDR1 MNHNS and CDR2 SASEGT come from the germline V gene. With 7 bases clipped from V and 0 bases from J, the junction kept 5 bases outside the gene matches. The CDR3 sequence: CASTRGVMNTEAFF. For the CDR3, the DNA is TGTGCCAGCACCAGGGGGGTCATGAACACTGAAGCTTTCTTT.

The CDR3 sequence: CSVQSSGGGSYNEQFF. The CDR3 coding sequence is TGCAGTGTTCAGTCGTCGGGGGGTGGCTCCTACAATGAGCAGTTCTTC. V gene TRBV20-1 combines with J gene TRBJ2-1, with TRBD2 matching over 7 bases. The CDR3 contains 16 residues. The germline CDR1 and CDR2 sequences are DFQATT and SNEGSKA (reference sequence). V was clipped by 7 bases and J by 0 bases; unmatched bases: 12.